The 30 T cell receptor beta chains below were found in one sample sequenced in a study of identical twins. A single record per CDR3 protein comes from TCRdb applying MiXCR to the 5' RACE reads. Of around 1.7 million distinct CDR3 sequences listed, about 32% are singletons. The sequenced sample was cord blood. These TCRs come from a newborn girl in good health.

The chain recombines TRBV12-3 or TRBV12-4 with TRBJ2-1, with 8 bases aligning to TRBD2. V lost 6 bases and J lost 7; bases outside the gene matches: 8. This CDR3 contains 14 residues. The DNA of the CDR3 is TGTGCCAGCAGCCCAGCGGGGGTCTTGAATGAGCAGTTCTTC. Protein sequence: CASSPAGVLNEQFF.

This clonotype was observed a single time. The junction shows a germline mismatch at one end, possibly a read error. This chain joins TRBV9 and TRBJ2-3; 12 nucleotides match TRBD2. The germline CDR1 and CDR2 sequences are SGDLS and YYNGEE. CDR3 length equals 15 residues. CDR3 bases: TGTGCCAACAGCTCCCGACTAGCGGGGGCCCCTACGCAGTATTTT. It is translated as CANSSRLAGAPTQYF. Combining the CDR3 with reference TRBV9 and TRBJ2-3 gives the whole variable domain DSGVTQTPKHLITATGQRVTLRCSPRSGDLSVYWYQQSLDQGLQFLIQYYNGEERAKGNILERFSAQQFPDLHSELNLSSLELGDSALYFCANSSRLAGAPTQYFGPGTRLTVL.

This clonotype was observed a handful of times. The chain carries TRBV3-1 and TRBJ1-2; no clear D gene. Germline assignment: CDR1 LGHDT and CDR2 YNNKEL (reference sequence). The CDR3 length is 13 residues. Trimming stripped 3 bases from V and 4 bases from J, with 9 bases between. Written as DNA, the CDR3 is TGTGCCAGCAGCCATCTCGGGTCCTATGGCTACACCTTC. Protein sequence: CASSHLGSYGYTF. Complete variable domain (other parts from reference TRBV3-1 and TRBJ1-2): DTAVSQTPKYLVTQMGNDKSIKCEQNLGHDTMYWYKQDSKKFLKIMFSYNNKELIINETVPNRFSPKSPDKAHLNLHINSLELGDSAVYFCASSHLGSYGYTFGSGTRLTVV.

The sample holds many counts of this clonotype. The chain links TRBV6-5 to TRBJ2-1; the D is unclear. Trimming stripped 6 bases from V and 6 bases from J, with 6 bases between. Germline V gene sequence: CDR1 MNHEY, CDR2 SVGAGI. This CDR3 is built from 11 residues. The CDR3 DNA sequence: TGTGCCAGCAGCGGTACCAATGAGCAGTTCTTC. It is translated as CASSGTNEQFF.

This clonotype came up a few times. The chain couples TRBV7-2 to TRBJ2-2; TRBD2 might be the D (6 bases). The germline V and J ends were trimmed by 4 bases and 6 bases, with 18 bases remaining between them. Germline V CDR1 and CDR2: SGHTA, FQGNSA. CDR3 length: 16 amino acids. The CDR3 loop is CASSSLVGRYAGELFF. CDR3 DNA: TGTGCCAGCAGCTCGTTGGTAGGGAGGTACGCCGGGGAGCTGTTTTTT.

This clonotype was seen more than once but under ten times. The rearrangement links TRBV27 to TRBJ2-2; possibly TRBD2 for D (6 bases). CDR1 and CDR2 (germline): MNHEY, SMNVEV (reference sequence). The CDR3 length is 15 residues. V gave up 3 bases and J gave up 2 bases, with 10 bases separating them. CDR3 DNA sequence: TGTGCCAGCAGTTTGACTAGAGAAAACACCGGGGAGCTGTTTTTT. Translation: CASSLTRENTGELFF.

The J gene is TRBJ2-3, the V gene TRBV20-1; D remains unclear. V was shortened by 7 bases and J by 1 base, with 15 bases between the two germline ends. This CDR3 region has 14 residues. Germline-derived CDR1 and CDR2 are DFQATT and SNEGSKA (reference sequence). The CDR3: CSGVSSPGTDTQYF. The CDR3, as DNA: TGCAGTGGGGTCTCGTCGCCTGGCACAGATACGCAGTATTTT.

This clonotype has a handful of counts. The chain links TRBV21-1 to TRBJ2-7; the table's D call, TRBD1, has no DNA check behind it. TRBV21-1 is shown as a pseudogene. CDR3 length: 14 amino acids. CDR3 residues: CASSKEGATYEQYF. In nucleotides, the CDR3 is TGTGCCAGCAGCAAAGAGGGGGCGACGTACGAGCAGTACTTC.

The CDR3 here is CASKVSPQETQYF. The CDR3 DNA reads as TGTGCCAGCAAGGTTTCTCCCCAAGAGACCCAGTACTTC. The rearrangement links TRBV7-2 to TRBJ2-5; D is unresolved. The CDR3 sequence is 13 residues long. Germline V CDR1 and CDR2: SGHTA, FQGNSA. Deletions cut 7 bases from V and 1 base from J, with 10 bases between.

The sample holds a few counts of this clonotype. CDR3 loop: CASSQDERNNEQYF. In DNA form, the CDR3 reads TGTGCCAGCAGCCAAGACGAGCGGAACAACGAGCAGTACTTC. The rearrangement uses TRBV4-2 and TRBJ2-7, with D perhaps TRBD2 (5 bases). Germline CDR1 is LGHNA and CDR2 is YNFKEQ. This CDR3 has 14 amino acids. Trimming removed 0 bases from V and 5 bases from J, with 11 bases in between.

The chain joins TRBV20-1 to TRBJ2-7; D uncertain. Trimming pared 1 base from V and 2 bases from J, leaving 6 bases between. This CDR3 spans 12 amino acids. In germline, CDR1 is DFQATT, CDR2 SNEGSKA (reference sequence). CDR3 amino acids: CSARVTPYEQYF. The CDR3 nucleotides are TGCAGTGCTAGAGTTACCCCCTACGAGCAGTACTTC.

V is TRBV28 and J is TRBJ2-5; 8 bases align to TRBD1. Germline trimming cut 3 bases from V and 5 bases from J; bases unmatched to any gene: 5. The CDR3 loop spans 14 amino acids. The V gene's germline CDR1 is MDHEN and CDR2 SYDVKM. This chain's CDR3 is CASSLVDRVETQYF. DNA of the CDR3: TGTGCCAGCAGTTTGGTGGACAGGGTGGAGACCCAGTACTTC.

The gene calls are TRBV4-1 and TRBJ2-1; D could derive from TRBD1 or TRBD2 (6 bases each). The ends were cut back, 1 base at V and 10 bases at J, with 20 bases in the middle. The CDR3 is made up of 16 amino acids. Looked up from germline, CDR1 is MGHRA and CDR2 is YSYEKL. CDR3 nucleotides: TGCGCCAGCAGCCAAGGGGGGGCTTCCAGATCCTACGAGCAGTTCTTC. Translating it yields CASSQGGASRSYEQFF.

As concerns this clonotype: This sequence may be a read error, since a much larger clone differs from it by one base. The chain is built from TRBV14 and TRBJ2-4; D gene ambiguous. Trimming shortened V by 4 bases and J by 5 bases, and 27 bases separated the two germline ends. The CDR3 consists of 19 residues. In germline, CDR1 is SGHDN, CDR2 FVKESK. The CDR3 nucleotides are TGTGCCAGCAGCCCCGAACGTGCCCTGGTCCTGCCGGCCGAAAACATTCAGTACTTC. It specifies CASSPERALVLPAENIQYF. Complete variable domain (other parts from reference TRBV14 and TRBJ2-4): EAGVTQFPSHSVIEKGQTVTLRCDPISGHDNLYWYRRVMGKEIKFLLHFVKESKQDESGMPNNRFLAERTGGTYSTLKVQPAELEDSGVYFCASSPERALVLPAENIQYFGAGTRLSVL.

This chain uses TRBV12-3 or TRBV12-4 with TRBJ2-3; no clear D. CDR3 size: 13 residues. Deletions cut 0 bases from V and 4 bases from J, with 5 bases between. The CDR3 loop reads CASSLAWSDTQYF. CDR3 sequence (DNA): TGTGCCAGCAGTTTAGCGTGGTCAGATACGCAGTATTTT.

Note on this clonotype: Germline and junction disagree at one end, which may indicate a read error. The gene calls are TRBV20-1 and TRBJ1-5; 8 nucleotides match TRBD1. Germline values: CDR1 DFQATT, CDR2 SNEGSKA (reference sequence). This CDR3 is built from 14 residues. Written as DNA, the CDR3 is TGCAGTGCTAGAACGGACAGGGACTATCACCCCCAGCATTTT. It translates to CSARTDRDYHPQHF.

The chain couples TRBV7-8 to TRBJ2-5, with TRBD2 matching 13 bases. After removal of 5 bases from V and 11 bases from J, the junction contained 14 bases not matched to a gene. This CDR3 region has 16 residues. Looked up from germline, CDR1 is SGHVS and CDR2 is FQNEAQ. CDR3 in DNA: TGTGCCAGCAGCCCTACTAGCGGGGGGGTATACAATGAGCAGTACTTC. Its translation is CASSPTSGGVYNEQYF.

This clonotype was seen a single time. V gene TRBV5-1 combines with J gene TRBJ1-2, with no clear D. CDR3 size: 15 residues. Per germline, CDR1 SGHRS and CDR2 YFSETQ. Trimming removed 0 bases from V and 3 bases from J, with 12 bases in between. In DNA, the CDR3 is TGCGCCAGCAGCTTGGACGGCTTCCAAGACTATGGCTACACCTTC. Encoded protein: CASSLDGFQDYGYTF.

Only a few counts were recorded for this clonotype. The genes are TRBV7-2 and TRBJ2-6, with unresolved D. Germline lookup yields CDR1 SGHTA and CDR2 FQGNSA. V shed 2 bases and J shed 3 bases, with 8 bases lying between them. The CDR3 runs 15 residues. CDR3: CASSLIRVGANVLTF. CDR3 coding DNA: TGTGCCAGCAGCTTAATTAGGGTTGGGGCCAACGTCCTGACTTTC. Full variable domain (rest looked up from reference TRBV7-2 and TRBJ2-6): GAGVSQSPSNKVTEKGKDVELRCDPISGHTALYWYRQSLGQGLEFLIYFQGNSAPDKSGLPSDRFSAERTGGSVSTLTIQRTQQEDSAVYLCASSLIRVGANVLTFGAGSRLTVL.

The chain joins TRBV28 to TRBJ2-3; D is tentatively TRBD1 or TRBD2 (6 bases each). In germline, CDR1 is MDHEN, CDR2 SYDVKM. This CDR3 comprises 16 residues. Trimming cost V 6 bases and J 4 bases, with 20 bases left between them. CDR3 sequence: CASRFWGRGAADTQYF. CDR3 in DNA: TGTGCCAGCAGGTTCTGGGGAAGGGGGGCCGCAGATACGCAGTATTTT.

This clonotype came up a few times. The chain is built from TRBV2 and TRBJ1-6; D perhaps matches TRBD1 (5 bases). The V end lost 2 bases, the J end lost 1 base, and 9 bases lay between the germline ends. Germline CDR1 and CDR2: SNHLY and FYNNEI. The CDR3 totals 16 residues. For the CDR3, the DNA is TGTGCCAGCAGTGAAAGACGGGGGTCCTATAATTCACCCCTCCACTTT. Its translation is CASSERRGSYNSPLHF.

In regard to this clonotype: A junction boundary mismatches the germline segment, possibly from a read error. This chain connects TRBV10-3 to TRBJ2-2; 10 bases align to TRBD1. Germline V CDR1 and CDR2: ENHRY, SYGVKD. The CDR3 runs to 14 residues. DNA of the CDR3: TGTGCCACTCGACAGGGGGCGAAAACCGGGGAGCTGTTTTTT. Its translation: CATRQGAKTGELFF.

The sample holds a few counts of this clonotype. The rearrangement links TRBV28 to TRBJ1-2, with D possibly being TRBD1 (6 bases). V was pared by 6 bases and J by 4 bases, with 12 bases between. This CDR3 has 13 amino acids. Looked up from germline, CDR1 is MDHEN and CDR2 is SYDVKM. The DNA of the CDR3 is TGTGCCAGCAGCGGTGGGGGCAGCTATGGCTACACCTTC. It yields the protein CASSGGGSYGYTF.

The J gene is TRBJ2-7, the V gene TRBV15, with D hard to call. The CDR3 consists of 14 residues. The V gene lost 5 bases and the J gene lost 2 bases, with 13 bases spanning the gap. Germline V CDR1 and CDR2: LNHNV, YYDKDF (reference sequence). Here the CDR3 reads CATSEAAFTYEQYF. CDR3 DNA sequence: TGTGCCACCAGCGAGGCAGCCTTTACCTACGAGCAGTACTTC. Together with reference TRBV15 and TRBJ2-7, the CDR3 gives the full variable domain: DAMVIQNPRYQVTQFGKPVTLSCSQTLNHNVMYWYQQKSSQAPKLLFHYYDKDFNNEADTPDNFQSRRPNTSFCFLDIRSPGLGDTAMYLCATSEAAFTYEQYFGPGTRLTVT.

This chain uses TRBV25-1 with TRBJ2-3; D ambiguous. Trimming left V 10 bases short and J 4 bases short, with 15 bases between. The CDR3 is made up of 13 amino acids. In germline, CDR1 is MGHDK, CDR2 SYGVNS. CDR3 nucleotide sequence: TGTGCCACCAACGGACCCTCGGCAGATACGCAGTATTTT. Protein sequence: CATNGPSADTQYF.

In this sample, this clonotype turned up a few times. The chain recombines TRBV11-2 with TRBJ2-3; 13 bases align to TRBD2. This CDR3 has 21 amino acids. Trimming took 2 bases from V and 7 from J; bases not matched to a gene: 21. The germline CDR1 and CDR2 sequences are SGHAT and FQNNGV. In nucleotides, the CDR3 is TGTGCCAGCAGCTTATATAACCGCAGGCCCCATACTAGCGGGGGGGCACATACGCAGTATTTT. This gives the protein CASSLYNRRPHTSGGAHTQYF.

This clonotype was seen more than once but under ten times. This chain joins TRBV3-1 and TRBJ2-5; 10 positions agree with TRBD2. The CDR3 runs to 14 residues. Germline V gene data show CDR1 as LGHDT and CDR2 as YNNKEL (reference sequence). After removal of 5 bases from V and 11 bases from J, the junction contained 11 bases not matched to a gene. CDR3 nucleotide sequence: TGTGCCAGCAGCTTTCGGACTAGCGGCATGCCGCAGTACTTC. Residues: CASSFRTSGMPQYF.

This clonotype showed up just a few times. The chain has TRBV20-1 and TRBJ2-1; TRBD2 matches 8 bases. V lost 0 bases to trimming and J lost 4 bases; unmatched junction nucleotides: 5. CDR1 is DFQATT, CDR2 SNEGSKA, per germline (reference sequence). CDR3 length equals 15 residues. CDR3: CSAREGGGRYNEQFF. CDR3 bases: TGCAGTGCTAGAGAGGGCGGGGGGCGGTACAATGAGCAGTTCTTC.

The chain employs TRBV6-5 and TRBJ2-3; 8 nucleotides match TRBD1. Germline V gene data show CDR1 as MNHEY and CDR2 as SVGAGI. With V trimmed by 6 bases and J by 5 bases, 1 base remained unmatched. The CDR3 contains 12 residues. The CDR3 region is CASRQGGDTQYF. DNA for the CDR3: TGTGCCAGCAGACAGGGGGGAGATACGCAGTATTTT.

This clonotype was detected only a few times. The rearrangement uses TRBV9 and TRBJ2-1; maybe TRBD2 (6 bases). Germline CDR1 is SGDLS and CDR2 is YYNGEE. V lost 2 bases and J 3 bases, leaving 21 bases between the germline ends. The CDR3 sequence is 18 residues long. The CDR3: CASSVGWGVEGNYNEQFF. The CDR3 coding sequence is TGTGCCAGCAGCGTTGGTTGGGGGGTGGAGGGTAACTACAATGAGCAGTTCTTC.